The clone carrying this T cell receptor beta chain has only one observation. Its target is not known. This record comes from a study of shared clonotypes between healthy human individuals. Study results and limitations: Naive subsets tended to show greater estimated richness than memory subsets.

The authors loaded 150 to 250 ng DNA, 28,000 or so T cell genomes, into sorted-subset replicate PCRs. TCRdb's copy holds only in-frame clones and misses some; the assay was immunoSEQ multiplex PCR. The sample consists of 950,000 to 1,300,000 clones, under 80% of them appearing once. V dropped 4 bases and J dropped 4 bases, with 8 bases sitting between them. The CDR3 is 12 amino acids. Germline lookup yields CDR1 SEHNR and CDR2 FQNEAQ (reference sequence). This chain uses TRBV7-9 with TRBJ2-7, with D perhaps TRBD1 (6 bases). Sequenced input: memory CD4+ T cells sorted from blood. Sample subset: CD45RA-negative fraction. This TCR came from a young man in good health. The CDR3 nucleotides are TGTGCCAGCAGCTCAACAGGGTACGAGCAGTACTTC. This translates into CASSSTGYEQYF. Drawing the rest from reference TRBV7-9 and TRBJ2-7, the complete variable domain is DTGVSQNPRHKITKRGQNVTFRCDPISEHNRLYWYRQTLGQGPEFLTYFQNEAQLEKSRLLSDRFSAERPKGSFSTLEIQRTEQGDSAMYLCASSSTGYEQYFGPGTRLTVT.